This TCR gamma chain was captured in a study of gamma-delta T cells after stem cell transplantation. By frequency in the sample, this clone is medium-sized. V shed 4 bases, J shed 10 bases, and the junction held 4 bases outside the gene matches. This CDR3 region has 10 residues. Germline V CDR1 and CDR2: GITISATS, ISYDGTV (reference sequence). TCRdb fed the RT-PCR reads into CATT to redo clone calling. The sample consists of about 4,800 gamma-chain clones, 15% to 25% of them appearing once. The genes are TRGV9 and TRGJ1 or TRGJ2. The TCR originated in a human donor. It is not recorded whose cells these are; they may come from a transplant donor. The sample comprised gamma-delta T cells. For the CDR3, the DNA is TGTGCCTTGTGGGAACGCAAGAAACTCTTT. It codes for CALWERKKLF.